The sequence of this T cell receptor (beta chain) was determined in a study of vaccination effects on CD4 cells after COVID-19. CDR1 and CDR2 (germline): SGHTA, FQGNSA. V lost 3 bases and J lost 3, with 14 bases in between. This CDR3 region has 15 residues. Cells that had been cultured for approximately ten days were the source of isolated CD4+ T cells. A word on this clone: What it binds is unknown.

Produced via immunoSEQ multiplex PCR; TCRdb's table is partial and in-frame only. Altogether roughly 48,000 clones are present, 55% to 75% being singletons, with the ten largest covering nearly 5.5%. The specimen comprised CD4+ T cells from PBMCs cultured without peptide, sampled before COVID-19 vaccination. This chain joins TRBV7-2 and TRBJ2-5, with a possible D match to TRBD1 (7 bases). This TCR was recovered from a human donor who received a COVID-19 vaccine. CDR3 sequence: CASSFSSGGKETQYF. The CDR3 DNA is TGTGCCAGCAGCTTCAGTTCAGGGGGGAAAGAGACCCAGTACTTC.